A single sample gave rise to the 27 T cell receptor beta chains below, sequenced in a study of CD8 T cells in ankylosing spondylitis. TCRdb redid the calling of the 5' RACE reads with MiXCR, one entry per CDR3 protein. The table has some 240,000 distinct CDR3 sequences, 8% to 9.5% seen once. Sequenced sample: blood, either unsorted or a sorted T cell fraction (not recorded which). The receptors were sampled from a male donor with ankylosing spondylitis or in good health (not recorded which).

At least ten counts were recorded for this clonotype. The chain employs TRBV5-1 and TRBJ2-7; D is possibly TRBD2 (6 bases). V was cut by 0 bases and J by 1 base, with 11 bases left in between. The CDR3 length is 15 residues. Germline loops: CDR1 SGHRS, CDR2 YFSETQ. CDR3 bases: TGCGCCAGCAGCTTGGGGGACTTTCGATCCTACGAGCAGTACTTC. The encoded protein is CASSLGDFRSYEQYF.

This clonotype appeared many times. The chain links TRBV21-1 to TRBJ2-1; TRBD1, the D gene given by the table, was not confirmed from the DNA. TRBV21-1 is a known pseudogene. The length of the CDR3 is 16 residues. In DNA, the CDR3 is TGTGCCAGCACCGGGACAGGGGAGTTCTTGGGAGATGAGCAGTTCTTC. Protein: CASTGTGEFLGDEQFF.

In its sample, this clonotype was seen many times. The chain recombines TRBV15 with TRBJ1-5; D unresolved. This CDR3 has 13 residues. Germline CDR1 LNHNV, CDR2 YYDKDF (reference sequence). Trimming pared 0 bases from V and 4 bases from J, leaving 4 bases between. The CDR3 nucleotides are TGTGCCACCAGCAGAGACAAAAATCAGCCCCAGCATTTT. Protein: CATSRDKNQPQHF.

This clonotype came up many times. This rearrangement joins TRBV12-3 or TRBV12-4 to TRBJ2-3; D is uncertain. CDR3 length: 13 residues. Deletions cut 8 bases from V and 0 bases from J, with 9 bases between. This CDR3 is CASWSASTDTQYF. Written as DNA, the CDR3 is TGTGCCAGCTGGTCAGCCAGCACAGATACGCAGTATTTT.

This clonotype was detected ten times or more. The chain couples TRBV12-3 or TRBV12-4 to TRBJ1-4; maybe TRBD1 (5 bases). Trimming removed 6 bases at V and 9 bases at J, with 17 bases between. The CDR3 runs to 14 residues. CDR3 nucleotides: TGTGCCAGCAGCCCACGAGCTTCGGGACAAAAACTGTTTTTT. This encodes CASSPRASGQKLFF.

This chain joins TRBV7-2 and TRBJ2-7; 7 nucleotides match TRBD2. The CDR3 is 15 amino acids. With 8 bases clipped from V and 0 bases from J, the junction kept 10 bases outside the gene matches. The germline CDR1 and CDR2 sequences are SGHTA and FQGNSA. Written as DNA, the CDR3 is TGTGCCAGCGGCCAAGCGGGATCAAGCTCCTACGAGCAGTACTTC. This codes for CASGQAGSSSYEQYF. Full variable domain (missing parts from reference TRBV7-2 and TRBJ2-7): GAGVSQSPSNKVTEKGKDVELRCDPISGHTALYWYRQSLGQGLEFLIYFQGNSAPDKSGLPSDRFSAERTGGSVSTLTIQRTQQEDSAVYLCASGQAGSSSYEQYFGPGTRLTVT.

The chain recombines TRBV9 with TRBJ2-2; D perhaps matches TRBD2 (5 bases). This CDR3 is 16 amino acids long. Germline CDR1 and CDR2: SGDLS and YYNGEE. Trimming removed 2 bases at V and 6 bases at J, with 17 bases between. The CDR3 protein is CASSVDSRGISGELFF. CDR3 sequence (DNA): TGTGCCAGCAGCGTTGACTCGCGAGGGATTTCCGGGGAGCTGTTTTTT. Full variable domain (missing parts from reference TRBV9 and TRBJ2-2): DSGVTQTPKHLITATGQRVTLRCSPRSGDLSVYWYQQSLDQGLQFLIQYYNGEERAKGNILERFSAQQFPDLHSELNLSSLELGDSALYFCASSVDSRGISGELFFGEGSRLTVL.

A note on this clonotype: A much bigger clone sits one base away, suggesting this may be a read error. The chain employs TRBV12-3 or TRBV12-4 and TRBJ2-5, with D unclear. The CDR3 loop spans 15 amino acids. The V end lost 5 bases, the J end lost 3 bases, and 16 bases lay between the germline ends. CDR3 bases: TGTGCCAGCAGTCCCCGGAGACAAAAAGAAGAGACCCAGTACTTC. Residues: CASSPRRQKEETQYF.

This clonotype was recorded many times. The rearrangement uses TRBV13 and TRBJ1-1; D unresolved. CDR1 is PRHDT and CDR2 is FYEKMQ in the germline V gene (reference sequence). The length of the CDR3 is 11 residues. V was clipped by 1 base and J by 8 bases, with 5 bases between them. DNA for the CDR3: TGTGCCAGCAGCTTAGTCCGAGAAGCTTTCTTT. Translating it yields CASSLVREAFF.

The chain links TRBV6-1 to TRBJ2-7, with a possible D match to TRBD2 (5 bases). V gave up 6 bases and J gave up 0 bases, with 15 bases separating them. CDR3 length: 15 residues. Germline V gene lookup returns CDR1 MNHNS and CDR2 SASEGT. CDR3 bases: TGTGCCAGCAGCCCGAGTACTAGGGCCTCCTACGAGCAGTACTTC. This codes for CASSPSTRASYEQYF.

In this sample, this clonotype turned up a few times. The chain has TRBV5-1 and TRBJ2-7, with TRBD2 as a possible D gene (6 bases). The CDR3 spans 14 residues. Trimming took 1 base from V and 0 from J, leaving 8 bases between them. CDR1 is SGHRS, CDR2 YFSETQ, per germline. CDR3 coding DNA: TGCGCCAGCAGCTTGACGGGAGACTCCTACGAGCAGTACTTC. This codes for CASSLTGDSYEQYF.

At least ten counts were recorded for this clonotype. J is TRBJ2-3 and V is TRBV5-6; D is undetermined. The V gene's germline CDR1 is SGHDT and CDR2 YYEEEE. The CDR3 is made up of 16 amino acids. Trimming took off 0 bases at V and 0 bases at J, with 11 bases between the two ends. The CDR3 nucleotides are TGTGCCAGCAGCTTGGCCGGTAGCCCTAGCACAGATACGCAGTATTTT. Translating it yields CASSLAGSPSTDTQYF.

This clonotype was observed at least ten times. This chain connects TRBV25-1 to TRBJ1-1; D is possibly TRBD1 (6 bases). Per the germline V gene, CDR1 is MGHDK and CDR2 is SYGVNS. The V and J ends lost 8 bases and 10 bases respectively, with 23 bases between them. There are 14 residues in the CDR3. The CDR3 DNA follows: TGTGCCAGCGACAAGACAGGTTGGGGTTCAAGAGCTTTCTTT. It yields the protein CASDKTGWGSRAFF.

The table lists this clonotype with many counts. This rearrangement joins TRBV20-1 to TRBJ2-1; 11 bases match TRBD1. V gave up 5 bases and J gave up 3 bases; unmatched junction bases: 6. From germline, CDR1 is DFQATT and CDR2 SNEGSKA (reference sequence). The CDR3 loop spans 15 amino acids. CDR3 loop: CSALSGTGGYNEQFF. CDR3 sequence (DNA): TGCAGTGCTCTCTCCGGGACAGGGGGCTACAATGAGCAGTTCTTC.

The CDR3 bases are TGCAGTGCTAGAGATGCGGCAGGGCTAGAAGCTTTCTTT. As protein: CSARDAAGLEAFF. The chain employs TRBV20-1 and TRBJ1-1, with TRBD1 as a possible D gene (5 bases). Trimming removed 0 bases from V and 8 bases from J, with 13 bases in between. The germline gives CDR1 DFQATT, CDR2 SNEGSKA (reference sequence). This CDR3 is built from 13 residues.

The chain has TRBV20-1 and TRBJ2-4; 11 bases map to TRBD1. The CDR3 extends over 18 amino acids. The germline gives CDR1 DFQATT, CDR2 SNEGSKA (reference sequence). With 1 base clipped from V and 7 bases from J, the junction kept 15 bases outside the gene matches. The CDR3 loop reads CSARVGTGGTLRANIQYF. DNA of the CDR3: TGCAGTGCTAGAGTAGGGACAGGGGGGACCCTAAGGGCCAACATTCAGTACTTC.

The chain carries TRBV7-2 and TRBJ1-2, with TRBD1 matching over 11 bases. V was pared by 4 bases and J by 8 bases, with 6 bases of the junction left unmatched. The CDR3 runs to 14 residues. Per the germline V gene, CDR1 is SGHTA and CDR2 is FQGNSA. The CDR3 DNA reads TGTGCCAGCAGCTCCGGACAGGGGGCAGAGGGCTACACCTTC. Translating it yields CASSSGQGAEGYTF.

This clonotype showed up many times. The DNA for the CDR3 is TGTGCCAGCAGCGTAGCTAGCGCTGGCAATGAGCAGTTCTTC. It encodes CASSVASAGNEQFF. This chain connects TRBV9 to TRBJ2-1; weak D call: TRBD2 (6 bases). CDR3 length: 14 amino acids. CDR1 and CDR2 from the germline V gene are SGDLS and YYNGEE. V lost 0 bases to trimming and J lost 6 bases, with 10 bases between them.

This clonotype was detected ten times or more. Germline is not matched at one junction end, which may reflect a read error. The chain combines TRBV20-1 with TRBJ1-1; D possibly corresponds to TRBD1 (5 bases). CDR1 and CDR2 (germline): DFQATT, SNEGSKA (reference sequence). This CDR3 has 14 residues. Written as DNA, the CDR3 is TGCAGTGCTAGAGTCCGTGGGGGGAACGCTGAAGCTTTCTTT. Translation gives CSARVRGGNAEAFF.

This clonotype turned up a few times. This chain joins TRBV10-1 and TRBJ2-2; TRBD1 aligns across 10 bases. The CDR3 runs to 13 residues. Germline lookup yields CDR1 WNHNN and CDR2 SYGVQD (reference sequence). With 8 bases clipped from V and 5 bases from J, the junction kept 2 bases outside the gene matches. CDR3 nucleotides: TGCGCCAGCGGACAGGGGGGGACCGGGGAGCTGTTTTTT. Translating gives CASGQGGTGELFF.

This clonotype was counted between two and nine times. The chain couples TRBV7-2 to TRBJ2-7; D is possibly TRBD1 or TRBD2 (7 bases each). V was cut by 2 bases and J by 2 bases, with 16 bases left in between. The CDR3 is made up of 16 amino acids. Germline V gives CDR1 SGHTA, CDR2 FQGNSA. The CDR3 bases are TGTGCCAGCAGCTTAAAGGGGGCGGGAGACCCCTACGAGCAGTACTTC. It specifies CASSLKGAGDPYEQYF.

This clonotype was counted many times. The rearrangement links TRBV20-1 to TRBJ2-1, with D unresolved. The CDR3 sequence is 14 residues long. Trimming pared 6 bases from V and 5 bases from J, leaving 17 bases between. The germline CDR1 and CDR2 sequences are DFQATT and SNEGSKA (reference sequence). The CDR3 region is CSAPDSSTNNEQFF. The CDR3 nucleotides are TGCAGTGCCCCCGACTCTTCTACCAACAATGAGCAGTTCTTC.

V usage is TRBV18 and J usage is TRBJ1-1, with D hard to call. Trimming pared 4 bases from V and 2 bases from J, leaving 11 bases between. CDR1 and CDR2 (germline): KGHSH, LQKENI. The CDR3 has 14 amino acids. CDR3 in DNA: TGTGCCAGCTCACGCGGGCAGTCTAACACTGAAGCTTTCTTT. This translates into CASSRGQSNTEAFF.

This clonotype was detected many times. V is TRBV10-2 and J is TRBJ2-1; 11 nucleotides match TRBD2. CDR1 WSHSY and CDR2 SAAADI come from the germline V gene. V gave up 4 bases and J gave up 4 bases; unmatched junction bases: 6. The CDR3 is made up of 16 amino acids. The CDR3 is CASSGPGTSGYNEQFF. In DNA form, the CDR3 reads TGCGCCAGCAGTGGCCCCGGGACTAGCGGTTACAATGAGCAGTTCTTC.

This clonotype was counted only a few times. V is TRBV5-5 and J is TRBJ1-2, with a weak D call TRBD1 (5 bases). Between the trimmed V and J ends, which lost 5 bases and 0 bases, there was a span of 11 bases. Germline CDR1 SGHKS, CDR2 YYEKEE (reference sequence). This CDR3 is built from 14 residues. CDR3 sequence: CASSRGPTNYGYTF. The CDR3, as DNA: TGTGCCAGCAGTCGGGGCCCCACTAACTATGGCTACACCTTC.

Ten or more counts support this clonotype. The rearrangement joins TRBV20-1 to TRBJ2-3; 11 nucleotides line up with TRBD2. This CDR3 spans 15 amino acids. Trimming at V came to 4 bases and at J to 5 bases, leaving 8 bases not matched to a gene. Germline V gene sequence: CDR1 DFQATT, CDR2 SNEGSKA (reference sequence). For the CDR3, the DNA is TGCAGTGCTACTAAGCTAGCGGGAGGAGGAGATACGCAGTATTTT. It translates to CSATKLAGGGDTQYF.

This clonotype was recorded at least ten times. The chain couples TRBV19 to TRBJ1-1; D call uncertain. V was shortened by 7 bases and J by 5 bases, with 11 bases between the two germline ends. The CDR3 has 12 amino acids. Germline values: CDR1 LNHDA, CDR2 SQIVND (reference sequence). This CDR3 reads CASNRAGTEAFF. CDR3 coding DNA: TGTGCCAGTAATAGGGCGGGGACTGAAGCTTTCTTT.